A selection of T cell receptor beta chains follows, all from one sample in a study of preoperative IRX-2 immunotherapy in early breast cancer. The data were produced by immunoSEQ multiplex PCR, yet TCRdb's version contains in-frame clones alone and is incomplete. The sample yields tens of thousands of clones, 90% to 95% seen once. Sampling was performed from a patient treated with IRX-2 immunotherapy. These receptor sequences come from a human donor with breast cancer. The CDR3 runs from the conserved cysteine through the conserved F or W. D genes are given only for firm matches. For some rows the clone size is stated as once, few or many, or as a class when expanded; others skip it.

>.|.|TRBV5-1|TRBJ2-7
CASSSSLGLSYEQYF
TGCGCCAGCAGCTCAAGCTTGGGACTCTCCTACGAGCAGTACTTC
>.|.|TRBV6-4|TRBJ1-5
CASSADPDNQPQHF
TGTGCCAGCAGTGCGGACCCCGACAATCAGCCCCAGCATTTT
>.|TRBD2|TRBV28|TRBJ2-5
CASSSPGTSGGTTRETQYF
TGTGCCAGCAGTTCGCCCGGGACTAGCGGGGGAACCACAAGAGAGACCCAGTACTTC
>.|.|TRBV4-2|TRBJ2-1
CASSPYPTAAGPSYNEQFF
TGTGCCAGCAGCCCTTACCCCACGGCTGCGGGGCCCTCCTACAATGAGCAGTTCTTC
>.|TRBD1|TRBV6-5|TRBJ2-7
CASSYTGGAEQYF
TGTGCCAGCAGTTACACAGGGGGCGCGGAGCAGTACTTC
>.|.|TRBV4-1|TRBJ2-3
CASSKTGLASTDTQYF
TGCGCCAGCAGCAAAACAGGGTTGGCTAGCACAGATACGCAGTATTTT
>.|TRBD2|TRBV13|TRBJ2-7
CASSLVAGGYEQYF
TGTGCCAGCAGCTTAGTAGCGGGAGGCTACGAGCAGTACTTC
>.|.|TRBV4-2|TRBJ2-2
CASSQETVRGGELFF
TGTGCCAGCAGCCAAGAAACGGTGAGAGGCGGGGAGCTGTTTTTT
>.|.|TRBV6-4|TRBJ1-1
CASSDSSGGRAFF
TGTGCCAGCAGTGACTCGTCGGGAGGGAGAGCTTTTTTT
>.|.|TRBV6-5|TRBJ1-3
CASRNSGNTIYF
TGTGCCAGCAGGAACTCTGGAAACACCATATATTTT
>.|.|TRBV29-1|TRBJ1-3
CSVWGHSGNTIYF
TGCAGCGTTTGGGGACACTCTGGAAACACCATATATTTT
>once|TRBD1|TRBV6-5|TRBJ2-7
CASSYTPGQTYEQYF
TGTGCCAGCAGTTACACCCCGGGACAGACTTACGAGCAGTACTTC
>.|TRBD1|TRBV4-1|TRBJ2-7
CASSQERGTGYEQYF
TGCGCCAGCAGCCAAGAGCGCGGGACAGGGTACGAGCAGTACTTC
>.|.|TRBV27|TRBJ1-2
CASRHGVGYTF
TGTGCCAGCAGACACGGGGTTGGCTACACCTTC
>.|TRBD2|TRBV7-6|TRBJ2-5
CASIKNSGGNAETQYF
TGTGCCAGCATCAAGAATAGCGGGGGGAATGCAGAGACCCAGTACTTC
>.|.|TRBV11-2|TRBJ2-7
CASSSRGQYAVYEQYF
TGTGCCAGCAGCTCTAGAGGACAGTACGCGGTATACGAGCAGTACTTC
>.|.|TRBV27|TRBJ2-5
CASIPSVGEETQYF
TGTGCCAGCATCCCCTCAGTGGGGGAGGAGACCCAGTACTTC
>once|.|TRBV7-9|TRBJ2-7
CASSFAGVVYEQYF
TGTGCCAGCAGCTTTGCAGGGGTTGTGTACGAGCAGTACTTC
>once|.|TRBV11-2|TRBJ1-3
CASSLRGAHNSGNTIYF
TGTGCCAGCAGCTTAAGAGGGGCCCACAACTCTGGAAACACCATATATTTT
>.|.|TRBV12-2|TRBJ2-1
CASRLGPTSGSYNEQFF
TGTGCAAGTCGCTTAGGACCTACTAGTGGCTCCTACAATGAGCAGTTCTTC
>.|TRBD2|TRBV9|TRBJ2-5
CASSVGGGRQETQYF
TGTGCCAGCAGCGTAGGGGGGGGACGGCAAGAGACCCAGTACTTC
>.|.|TRBV5-1|TRBJ2-3
CASSLGRTDTQYF
TGCGCCAGCAGCTTAGGGCGGACAGATACGCAGTATTTT
>.|.|TRBV5-1|TRBJ2-3
CASSLQYTDTQYF
TGCGCCAGCAGCTTACAGTACACAGATACGCAGTATTTT
>once|.|TRBV4-3|TRBJ2-4
CASSRAGSVRSKNIQYF
TGCGCCAGCAGCCGCGCTGGGTCGGTGAGGAGCAAAAACATTCAGTACTTC
>once|TRBD1|TRBV9|TRBJ1-1
CASRGQLNTEAFF
TGTGCCAGCAGGGGACAGCTGAACACTGAAGCTTTCTTT
>.|TRBD1|TRBV10-1|TRBJ2-7
CASRGTGGPPYEQYF
TGCGCCAGCAGGGGGACAGGGGGCCCCCCCTACGAGCAGTACTTC
>.|TRBD1|TRBV5-1|TRBJ2-3
CASSPTGGTDTQYF
TGCGCCAGCAGCCCCACAGGGGGCACAGATACGCAGTATTTT
>medium-sized|.|TRBV4-3|TRBJ2-3
CASSQDNTDTQYF
TGCGCCAGCAGCCAAGATAACACAGATACGCAGTATTTT
>.|.|TRBV5-1|TRBJ1-1
CASGAGNTEAFF
TGCGCCAGCGGGGCCGGGAACACTGAAGCTTTCTTT
>.|.|TRBV4-2|TRBJ1-2
CASSQDERLTYGYTF
TGTGCCAGCAGCCAAGATGAAAGGCTGACCTATGGCTACACCTTC
>.|.|TRBV21-1|TRBJ1-2
CASSKAQQGVRGYTF
TGTGCCAGCAGCAAAGCGCAGCAGGGGGTAAGAGGCTACACCTTC
>.|TRBD1|TRBV14|TRBJ1-4
CASSRQQGDNEKLFF
TGTGCCAGCAGCCGTCAACAGGGGGATAATGAAAAACTGTTTTTT
>.|.|TRBV4-1|TRBJ2-7
CASSQPRDGNSYEQYF
TGCGCCAGCAGCCAACCTCGGGACGGGAACTCCTACGAGCAGTACTTC
>.|.|TRBV28|TRBJ2-7
CASSFGYEQYF
TGTGCCAGCAGTTTCGGGTACGAGCAGTACTTC
>.|TRBD1|TRBV6-1|TRBJ2-3
CASSEKRDRATDTQYF
TGTGCCAGCAGTGAAAAACGGGACAGGGCCACAGATACGCAGTATTTT
>.|.|TRBV27|TRBJ2-7
CASSLNPSYEQYF
TGTGCCAGCAGTTTAAATCCTTCCTACGAGCAGTACTTC
>.|.|TRBV19|TRBJ2-3
CASSILRVGGDTQYF
TGTGCCAGTAGTATTCTGCGGGTAGGAGGGGATACGCAGTATTTT
>.|TRBD1|TRBV7-9|TRBJ1-6
CASKGDSPNSPLHF
TGTGCCAGCAAAGGGGACAGCCCTAATTCACCCCTCCACTTT
>.|TRBD2|TRBV4-1|TRBJ2-5
CASSPTGGEETQYF
TGCGCCAGCAGCCCCACGGGAGGGGAAGAGACCCAGTACTTC
>once|.|TRBV7-3|TRBJ2-1
CASTSAGLGEQFF
TGTGCCAGCACCTCGGCAGGGCTGGGTGAGCAGTTCTTC
>.|.|TRBV11-2|TRBJ2-7
CASSFLYEQYF
TGTGCCAGCAGCTTTTTGTACGAGCAGTACTTC
>.|.|TRBV9|TRBJ1-5
CASPPRRGHQPQHF
TGTGCCAGCCCCCCTCGGAGGGGTCATCAGCCCCAGCATTTT
>once|TRBD1|TRBV7-9|TRBJ1-5
CASSLRTGLSQPQHF
TGTGCCAGCAGCTTAAGGACAGGGTTGAGTCAGCCCCAGCATTTT
>.|.|TRBV28|TRBJ1-4
CASSLLAGTNEKLFF
TGTGCCAGCAGTTTACTGGCGGGAACTAATGAAAAACTGTTTTTT
>.|.|TRBV28|TRBJ2-7
CASSLFSSDYF
TGTGCCAGCAGTTTATTCTCCTCTGATTACTTC